This T cell receptor (beta chain) was sequenced in a study of regulatory T cells in long-lasting Graves disease. Both iRepertoire HTBI primers and Arm-PCR of CDR3 regions were used to build the TCR beta libraries. TCRdb reprocessed the multiplex PCR reads via MiXCR and lists one record per CDR3 protein. Here the sample spans hundreds of thousands of distinct CDR3 sequences, over 20% being singletons. This clonotype was found many times. Its specificity is unknown. Study results and caveats: Researchers examined only peripheral blood and not thyroid tissue. TRBV28, TRBJ1-2 and TRBJ2-5 emerged as the favored segments in persistent disease.

Noted time point: persistent/refractory GD, antithyroid drugs over 5 years with positive TRAb. With RNA extracted from PBMCs as input, the TCR library was made. Patients hailed from an endocrinology department in Xi'an, China. Unmatched junction bases numbered 9, after V lost 7 bases and J lost 5 bases. This CDR3 has 14 amino acids. Specimen: peripheral blood mononuclear cells (PBMCs), collected when the disease was refractory, from a patient treated with antithyroid drugs. This clonotype was obtained from a female donor with Graves disease. The rearrangement links TRBV12-3 or TRBV12-4 to TRBJ2-7, with 9 positions matching TRBD2. CDR3 bases: TGTGCCAGCAACCCTAGCGGGAACAACGACGAGCAGTACTTC. Its translation is CASNPSGNNDEQYF.